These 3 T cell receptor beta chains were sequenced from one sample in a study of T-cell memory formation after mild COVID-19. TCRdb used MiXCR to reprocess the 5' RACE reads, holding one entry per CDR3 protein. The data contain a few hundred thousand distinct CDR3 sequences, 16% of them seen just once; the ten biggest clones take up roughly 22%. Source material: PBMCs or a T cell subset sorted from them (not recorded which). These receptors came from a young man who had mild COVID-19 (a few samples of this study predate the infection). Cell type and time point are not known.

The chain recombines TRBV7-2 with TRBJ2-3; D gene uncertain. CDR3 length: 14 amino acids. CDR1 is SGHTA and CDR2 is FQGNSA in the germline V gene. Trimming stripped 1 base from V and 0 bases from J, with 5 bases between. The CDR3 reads CASSLVSSTDTQYF. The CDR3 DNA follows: TGTGCCAGCAGCTTAGTCTCTAGCACAGATACGCAGTATTTT.

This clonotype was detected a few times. The CDR3 DNA reads as TGCGCCAGCAGCTTTCGGGACTTCAAAGAGACCCAGTACTTC. The encoded protein is CASSFRDFKETQYF. J is TRBJ2-5 and V is TRBV4-1; a possible D gene is TRBD2 (6 bases). The germline V gene encodes CDR1 MGHRA and CDR2 YSYEKL. V lost 5 bases, J lost 3 bases, and 13 bases lay in between. CDR3 length equals 14 residues.

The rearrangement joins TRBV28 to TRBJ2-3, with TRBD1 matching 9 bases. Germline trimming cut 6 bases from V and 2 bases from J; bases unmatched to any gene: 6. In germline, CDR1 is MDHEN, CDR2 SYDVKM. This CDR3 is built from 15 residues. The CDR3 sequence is CASSRQGVITDTQYF. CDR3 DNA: TGTGCCAGCAGCCGACAGGGGGTGATCACAGATACGCAGTATTTT.